The 28 T cell receptor beta chains below were found in one sample sequenced in a study of vaccination effects on CD4 cells after COVID-19. Which antigens these TCRs recognize remains unknown. TCRdb's copy holds only in-frame clones and misses some; the assay was immunoSEQ multiplex PCR. The sample contains 55,000 to 90,000 clones, under 85% of which appear only once. ViraFEST used viral peptide pools to expand antigen-specific CD4+ T cells before sequencing. Once cultured for 10 days, the cells underwent separation to obtain CD4+ T cells. Sometime from March through December 2020, the person acquired a SARS-CoV-2 infection that PCR confirmed. Sequenced here: CD4+ T cells from PBMCs cultured with HIV peptides, sampled before COVID-19 vaccination. The subset denotes: HIV-1 Nef peptide pool negative control/reference culture. The receptors were sampled from a human donor who had a prior SARS-CoV-2 infection.

J is TRBJ1-1 and V is TRBV6-5, with TRBD1 matching 8 bases. This CDR3 comprises 16 residues. From germline, CDR1 is MNHEY and CDR2 SVGAGI. Losses at the gene ends were 0 bases for V and 2 bases for J; bases not matched to a gene: 5. The CDR3 DNA is TGTGCCAGCAGTTACTCGCAGGGGGCGATTAACACTGAAGCTTTCTTT. It encodes CASSYSQGAINTEAFF.

The chain carries TRBV6-4 and TRBJ2-3; D perhaps matches TRBD2 (5 bases). Germline lookup yields CDR1 MRHNA and CDR2 SNTAGT. The CDR3 totals 16 residues. The V and J ends lost 8 bases and 6 bases respectively, with 24 bases between them. The CDR3 DNA follows: TGTGCCAGCCGCAAGTTGGGAGAGGGCCGGGATGATACGCAGTATTTT. Amino acids: CASRKLGEGRDDTQYF.

This clone showed up just a few times. The chain carries TRBV7-2 and TRBJ2-1; 8 bases match TRBD2. Trimming cost V 1 base and J 2 bases; bases outside gene matches: 1. Germline loops: CDR1 SGHTA, CDR2 FQGNSA. This CDR3 is built from 15 residues. The CDR3 nucleotides are TGTGCCAGCAGCTTAGTCGGGGGGGCCTACAATGAGCAGTTCTTC. It specifies CASSLVGGAYNEQFF.

The chain recombines TRBV10-3 with TRBJ2-7, with D hard to call. V shed 0 bases and J shed 4 bases, with 13 bases lying between them. The germline gives CDR1 ENHRY, CDR2 SYGVKD. This CDR3 contains 15 residues. The CDR3, as DNA: TGTGCCATCAGTGAGTCCCTGACAAGATCTTACGAGCAGTACTTC. Translated, it gives CAISESLTRSYEQYF.

Written as DNA, the CDR3 is TGTGCCACAGTTCAAGGGTTAAGTAATCAGCCCCAGCATTTT. This codes for CATVQGLSNQPQHF. The chain joins TRBV10-3 to TRBJ1-5; D is ambiguous. Germline V gene sequence: CDR1 ENHRY, CDR2 SYGVKD. Trimming removed 10 bases from V and 4 bases from J, with 17 bases in between. The CDR3 length is 14 residues.

The genes are TRBV5-1 and TRBJ2-3; weak D call: TRBD2 (5 bases). The CDR3 covers 14 residues. Per the germline V gene, CDR1 is SGHRS and CDR2 is YFSETQ. V was trimmed by 4 bases and J by 2 bases, leaving 11 bases between them. CDR3 nucleotide sequence: TGCGCCAGCAGCCCAAGCGGATACACAGATACGCAGTATTTT. It is translated as CASSPSGYTDTQYF. Based on the CDR3 plus reference TRBV5-1 and TRBJ2-3, the full variable domain is KAGVTQTPRYLIKTRGQQVTLSCSPISGHRSVSWYQQTPGQGLQFLFEYFSETQRNKGNFPGRFSGRQFSNSRSEMNVSTLELGDSALYLCASSPSGYTDTQYFGPGTRLTVL.

The J gene is TRBJ1-1, the V gene TRBV21-1. TRBV21-1 is tagged as a pseudogene. The CDR3 consists of 15 residues. Written as DNA, the CDR3 is TGTGCCAGCAGCAAAGCCGTTCGGAAGAACACTGAAGCTTTCTTT. This gives the protein CASSKAVRKNTEAFF.

V and J are TRBV9 and TRBJ2-1, with TRBD2 matching over 13 bases. The V segment lost 0 bases and the J segment 7 bases; nucleotides outside the gene matches: 10. The CDR3 contains 18 residues. Germline assignment: CDR1 SGDLS and CDR2 YYNGEE. CDR3 sequence (DNA): TGTGCCAGCAGCGTAGGGGGGACTAGCGGGGCATTCGGGAATGAGCAGTTCTTC. Translated, it gives CASSVGGTSGAFGNEQFF.

The table lists this clone with a few counts. V and J are TRBV3-1 (or the pseudogene TRBV3-2) and TRBJ2-7; 8 nucleotides agree with TRBD2. The CDR3 covers 15 residues. The V gene's germline CDR1 is LGHDT and CDR2 YNNKEL (reference sequence). Losses at the gene ends were 4 bases for V and 2 bases for J; bases not matched to a gene: 7. For the CDR3, the DNA is TGTGCCAGCAGCCCCGGACTAGCCGGACCCTACGAGCAGTACTTC. Translated, it gives CASSPGLAGPYEQYF.

This rearrangement joins TRBV4-3 to TRBJ2-7, with 8 bases that match TRBD2. The ends lost 1 base at V and 2 bases at J; junction bases unmatched: 4. This CDR3 comprises 15 residues. CDR1 and CDR2 from the germline V gene are LGHNA and YSLEER. CDR3 amino acids: CASSQGIAGTYEQYF. The CDR3 nucleotides are TGCGCCAGCAGCCAAGGTATAGCGGGAACCTACGAGCAGTACTTC.

The V and J genes are TRBV5-4 and TRBJ2-3; D not certain. Deletions cut 2 bases from V and 2 bases from J, with 3 bases between. Germline CDR1 and CDR2: SGHNT and YYREEE (reference sequence). This CDR3 comprises 12 residues. The CDR3 DNA is TGTGCCAGCAGCTTTTACACAGATACGCAGTATTTT. Translating it yields CASSFYTDTQYF.

The chain uses TRBV4-2 and TRBJ2-1, with 10 bases fitting TRBD2. The junction had 9 bases not matched to a gene; V was cut back by 1 base and J by 0 bases. CDR3 size: 19 residues. The germline CDR1 and CDR2 sequences are LGHNA and YNFKEQ. The DNA for the CDR3 is TGTGCCAGCAGCCAAGGTGGCAGCGGGGGGGTGAGCTCCTACAATGAGCAGTTCTTC. Its translation is CASSQGGSGGVSSYNEQFF.

This rearrangement joins TRBV7-8 to TRBJ1-4; D possibly corresponds to TRBD1 (5 bases). CDR1 SGHVS and CDR2 FQNEAQ come from the germline V gene. V lost 2 bases and J lost 3, with 19 bases in between. The CDR3 extends over 18 amino acids. The CDR3 bases are TGTGCCAGCAGCTTAATTAAGGGGACCCTGACCCCTAATGAAAAACTGTTTTTT. It translates to CASSLIKGTLTPNEKLFF.

This clone was detected only once. CDR3 amino acids: CASRGKGKDTQYF. CDR3 bases: TGTGCCAGCAGAGGGAAAGGCAAAGATACGCAGTATTTT. The genes are TRBV9 and TRBJ2-3, with no clear D. The CDR3 runs 13 residues. CDR1 is SGDLS and CDR2 is YYNGEE in the germline V gene. With 5 bases removed from V and 5 bases from J, the gap between germline ends came to 12 bases.

V is TRBV6-6 and J is TRBJ1-1; D unresolved. CDR1 is MNHNY and CDR2 is SVGAGI in the germline V gene (reference sequence). V was cut by 2 bases and J by 4 bases, with 5 bases left in between. CDR3 length equals 12 residues. Here the CDR3 reads CASSYRITEAFF. CDR3 sequence (DNA): TGTGCCAGCAGTTACCGCATCACTGAAGCTTTCTTT.

The CDR3 nucleotides read TGTGCCAGCAGCTTAGCGGGTGTTCCAGGAAACACCATATATTTT. Residues: CASSLAGVPGNTIYF. The V and J genes are TRBV7-8 and TRBJ1-3; no definite D call. Germline V CDR1 and CDR2: SGHVS, FQNEAQ. V dropped 0 bases and J dropped 4 bases, with 10 bases sitting between them. There are 15 residues in the CDR3.

V and J are TRBV28 and TRBJ2-5; tentative D call: TRBD1 (5 bases). This CDR3 is built from 13 residues. Germline V CDR1 and CDR2: MDHEN, SYDVKM. V lost 6 bases and J 1 base, leaving 9 bases between the germline ends. CDR3 amino acids: CASSLQGQETQYF. The CDR3 DNA reads as TGTGCCAGCAGCCTCCAGGGCCAAGAGACCCAGTACTTC.

V and J are TRBV7-6 and TRBJ2-5; TRBD2 aligns across 12 bases. The CDR3 is 16 amino acids. Germline CDR1 and CDR2: SGHVS and FNYEAQ. V lost 3 bases to trimming and J lost 4 bases; unmatched junction nucleotides: 6. CDR3 protein: CASSFYLAGGAETQYF. The CDR3 nucleotides are TGTGCCAGCAGCTTCTATCTAGCGGGAGGGGCAGAGACCCAGTACTTC.

The J gene is TRBJ1-4, the V gene TRBV7-8; 7 bases match TRBD1. The CDR3 is made up of 13 amino acids. The germline CDR1 and CDR2 sequences are SGHVS and FQNEAQ. V lost 5 bases to trimming and J lost 8 bases; unmatched junction nucleotides: 5. This CDR3 is CASSVDREEKLFF. CDR3 DNA: TGTGCCAGCAGCGTCGACAGGGAGGAAAAACTGTTTTTT.

V gene TRBV18 combines with J gene TRBJ2-1, with TRBD2 matching over 7 bases. Unmatched junction bases numbered 12, after V lost 2 bases and J lost 5 bases. This CDR3 is built from 17 residues. Germline assignment: CDR1 KGHSH and CDR2 LQKENI. The CDR3 coding sequence is TGTGCCAGCTCACCAAGGGCTAGCGGAACCTATAACAATGAGCAGTTCTTC. It yields the protein CASSPRASGTYNNEQFF.

The chain carries TRBV25-1 and TRBJ2-3; the match to TRBD2 covers 9 bases. The germline gives CDR1 MGHDK, CDR2 SYGVNS. With 3 bases clipped from V and 2 bases from J, the junction kept 9 bases outside the gene matches. There are 17 residues in the CDR3. This CDR3 reads CASSDDSGSKFTDTQYF. CDR3 nucleotide sequence: TGTGCCAGCAGTGACGATAGCGGGAGTAAATTCACAGATACGCAGTATTTT. The full variable domain, rest sourced from reference TRBV25-1 and TRBJ2-3, is EADIYQTPRYLVIGTGKKITLECSQTMGHDKMYWYQQDPGMELHLIHYSYGVNSTEKGDLSSESTVSRIRTEHFPLTLESARPSHTSQYLCASSDDSGSKFTDTQYFGPGTRLTVL.

The rearrangement links TRBV2 to TRBJ1-5, with 7 bases lining up with TRBD1. J gave up 3 bases and V 6 bases, and 2 bases lay outside the gene matches. The germline CDR1 and CDR2 sequences are SNHLY and FYNNEI. There are 13 residues in the CDR3. CDR3: CASRRGLNQPQHF. CDR3 nucleotide sequence: TGTGCCAGCAGGAGGGGGCTCAATCAGCCCCAGCATTTT.

The chain joins TRBV27 to TRBJ2-1, with D possibly TRBD2 on 6 matching bases. The germline V gene has CDR1 MNHEY and CDR2 SMNVEV (reference sequence). Trimming removed 3 bases from V and 9 bases from J, with 12 bases in between. This CDR3 region has 13 residues. CDR3 bases: TGTGCCAGCAGTTTTCTCCGGCGGGGTGAGCAGTTCTTC. It specifies CASSFLRRGEQFF.

The rearrangement joins TRBV7-2 to TRBJ2-5, with unresolved D. The CDR3 runs to 15 residues. In germline, CDR1 is SGHTA, CDR2 FQGNSA. The ends were cut back, 2 bases at V and 0 bases at J, with 10 bases in the middle. The CDR3 DNA is TGTGCCAGCAGCTTACGGTCAGCGTACCAAGAGACCCAGTACTTC. Protein: CASSLRSAYQETQYF.

This clone was detected ten times or more. The genes are TRBV7-2 and TRBJ2-7; 9 bases agree with TRBD2. CDR3 length: 14 residues. Germline lookup yields CDR1 SGHTA and CDR2 FQGNSA. Germline trimming cut 2 bases from V and 6 bases from J; bases unmatched to any gene: 5. The CDR3 DNA sequence: TGTGCCAGCAGCTTAACAAAGCGGGAGGTCGAGCAGTACTTC. Its translation is CASSLTKREVEQYF.

In this sample, this clone turned up once. The chain uses TRBV9 and TRBJ2-7, with 9 nucleotides matching TRBD1. Germline CDR1 is SGDLS and CDR2 is YYNGEE. Trimming removed 4 bases from V and 3 bases from J; junction bases left unmatched: 11. This CDR3 spans 16 amino acids. The CDR3: CASSPSTGTGIYEQYF. In DNA, the CDR3 is TGTGCCAGCAGCCCCAGTACCGGGACAGGGATCTACGAGCAGTACTTC.

This clone occurred a few times. J is TRBJ1-6 and V is TRBV6-5; possibly TRBD1 for D (6 bases). From germline, CDR1 is MNHEY and CDR2 SVGAGI. This CDR3 is built from 15 residues. V lost 1 base and J lost 5, with 9 bases in between. CDR3 loop: CASSYWTADNSPLHF. The DNA of the CDR3 is TGTGCCAGCAGTTACTGGACAGCGGATAATTCACCCCTCCACTTT.

This clone has just a few counts. V and J are TRBV5-5 and TRBJ1-1; weak D call: TRBD1 (6 bases). The CDR3 contains 16 residues. The V gene's germline CDR1 is SGHKS and CDR2 YYEKEE (reference sequence). Between the trimmed V and J ends, which lost 4 bases and 7 bases, there was a span of 23 bases. The CDR3 nucleotides read TGTGCCAGCAGCAGATCCCAGTTAACAGGGACCAGTGAAGCTTTCTTT. Its protein is CASSRSQLTGTSEAFF.